Presented here are 17 T cell receptor beta chains from one specimen sequenced in a study of T cells after yellow fever vaccination. TCRdb re-called the 5' RACE reads with MiXCR, one entry per CDR3 protein. The sample includes roughly 150,000 distinct CDR3 sequences, around 7% of them seen just once. Sequencing used CD4+ T cells sorted from PBMCs, obtained less than 6 days after the first yellow fever vaccination. The receptors originated from a man in his late teens or twenties who received the YFV17D yellow fever vaccine.

This clonotype was seen at least ten times. The chain employs TRBV12-3 or TRBV12-4 and TRBJ1-2; perhaps TRBD1 as D (5 bases). The V end lost 3 bases, the J end lost 6 bases, and 8 bases lay between the germline ends. CDR3 length: 12 amino acids. In DNA, the CDR3 is TGTGCCAGCAGTTTTCAGGGAAATGGCTACACCTTC. It yields the protein CASSFQGNGYTF.

In this sample, this clonotype turned up once. This clone may be a read error of a much larger clone one base away. This sequence joins TRBV15 and TRBJ1-2; D remains ambiguous. The CDR3 totals 14 residues. Between the trimmed V and J ends, which lost 2 bases and 2 bases, there was a span of 9 bases. Germline V CDR1 and CDR2: LNHNV, YYDKDF (reference sequence). CDR3 sequence: CATSRQASNYGYTF. CDR3 coding DNA: TGTGCCACCAGCAGACAGGCCTCAAACTATGGCTACACCTTC.

This clonotype has ten or more counts. The V gene is TRBV20-1, the J gene TRBJ1-1, with D perhaps matching TRBD1 (6 bases). Germline V gene sequence: CDR1 DFQATT, CDR2 SNEGSKA (reference sequence). The CDR3 contains 12 residues. The ends were cut back, 6 bases at V and 1 base at J, with 9 bases in the middle. CDR3 sequence: CSAVQGNTEAFF. The DNA of the CDR3 is TGCAGTGCCGTACAGGGGAACACTGAAGCTTTCTTT.

Ten or more counts support this clonotype. The chain uses TRBV18 and TRBJ2-5; D gene uncertain. From germline, CDR1 is KGHSH and CDR2 LQKENI. With 6 bases removed from V and 2 bases from J, the gap between germline ends came to 10 bases. The CDR3 has 13 residues. The CDR3 loop reads CASSPGRQETQYF. The CDR3 DNA is TGTGCCAGCTCCCCTGGACGGCAAGAGACCCAGTACTTC.

This clonotype was counted many times. The chain has TRBV5-1 and TRBJ1-5; D is undetermined. The V end lost 2 bases, the J end lost 5 bases, and 8 bases lay between the germline ends. Germline loops: CDR1 SGHRS, CDR2 YFSETQ. CDR3 size: 13 residues. CDR3 coding DNA: TGCGCCAGCAGCTTATCCCGAGATCAGCCCCAGCATTTT. Translated, it gives CASSLSRDQPQHF. Based on the CDR3 plus reference TRBV5-1 and TRBJ1-5, the full variable domain is KAGVTQTPRYLIKTRGQQVTLSCSPISGHRSVSWYQQTPGQGLQFLFEYFSETQRNKGNFPGRFSGRQFSNSRSEMNVSTLELGDSALYLCASSLSRDQPQHFGDGTRLSIL.

In this sample, this clonotype turned up many times. This chain connects TRBV9 to TRBJ1-1; TRBD1 matches at 8 bases. The CDR3 is 17 residues long. V gave up 4 bases and J gave up 3 bases; unmatched junction bases: 14. Germline-derived CDR1 and CDR2 are SGDLS and YYNGEE. The CDR3 is CASSLTAGGAWDTEAFF. The CDR3 DNA reads TGTGCCAGCAGCCTGACCGCAGGGGGCGCCTGGGACACTGAAGCTTTCTTT. The full variable domain, its missing parts supplied by reference TRBV9 and TRBJ1-1, is DSGVTQTPKHLITATGQRVTLRCSPRSGDLSVYWYQQSLDQGLQFLIQYYNGEERAKGNILERFSAQQFPDLHSELNLSSLELGDSALYFCASSLTAGGAWDTEAFFGQGTRLTVV.

This clonotype was seen at least ten times. V is TRBV5-1 and J is TRBJ1-4; perhaps TRBD1 as D (5 bases). CDR1 and CDR2 (germline): SGHRS, YFSETQ. V was clipped by 2 bases and J by 7 bases, with 18 bases between them. This CDR3 region has 16 residues. CDR3 nucleotide sequence: TGCGCCAGCAGCTTTGGGACGGTATCATCGGGTGAAAAACTGTTTTTT. This encodes CASSFGTVSSGEKLFF. Filled out from reference TRBV5-1 and TRBJ1-4, the complete variable domain reads KAGVTQTPRYLIKTRGQQVTLSCSPISGHRSVSWYQQTPGQGLQFLFEYFSETQRNKGNFPGRFSGRQFSNSRSEMNVSTLELGDSALYLCASSFGTVSSGEKLFFGSGTQLSVL.

A few counts support this clonotype. The chain carries TRBV6-5 and TRBJ2-1; a weak D match, TRBD2 (6 bases). V lost 0 bases, J lost 14 bases, and 14 bases lay in between. Germline V lookup: CDR1 MNHEY, CDR2 SVGAGI. There are 13 residues in the CDR3. The CDR3 bases are TGTGCCAGCAGTTACTCGCCCAGGAGGGAGGAGTTCTTC. It specifies CASSYSPRREEFF.

This clonotype came up many times. V is TRBV4-3 and J is TRBJ2-4; 8 bases agree with TRBD2. The germline V gene has CDR1 LGHNA and CDR2 YSLEER. V shed 1 base, J shed 2 bases, and the junction held 4 bases outside the gene matches. The CDR3 contains 16 residues. CDR3 loop: CASSQVRGGTKNIQYF. CDR3 nucleotide sequence: TGCGCCAGCAGCCAAGTCCGGGGGGGGACCAAAAACATTCAGTACTTC.

This clonotype has only a few counts. The chain carries TRBV29-1 and TRBJ2-7; TRBD1 or TRBD2 may be the D gene (5 bases each). Trimming left V 5 bases short and J 3 bases short, with 14 bases between. CDR1 is SQVTM, CDR2 ANQGSEA, per germline. The CDR3 runs 13 residues. The CDR3 region is CSVLGRGNYEQYF. CDR3 nucleotide sequence: TGCAGCGTTTTGGGACGGGGCAACTACGAGCAGTACTTC.

In its sample, this clonotype was seen many times. V is TRBV20-1 and J is TRBJ2-7, with 13 bases aligning to TRBD2. The germline V gene encodes CDR1 DFQATT and CDR2 SNEGSKA (reference sequence). J lost 7 bases, V lost 5 bases, and 14 bases had no gene match. This CDR3 comprises 16 residues. CDR3 coding DNA: TGCAGTGCTGCCACTCCTTCACTAGCGGGGGGGCATGAGCAGTACGTC. This codes for CSAATPSLAGGHEQYV.

To note about this clonotype: This clone may be a read error of a much larger clone one base away. This chain links TRBV20-1 with TRBJ1-5; D is uncertain. The CDR3 has 12 amino acids. Trimming stripped 2 bases from V and 0 bases from J, with 2 bases between. The germline V gene has CDR1 DFQATT and CDR2 SNEGSKA (reference sequence). As DNA, the CDR3 is TGCAGTGCTAGACATAGCAATCAGCCCCAGCATTTT. It codes for CSARHSNQPQHF.

This clonotype has ten or more counts. Here the CDR3 DNA reads TGTGCCAGCAGCGCCGGACAGTACCAAGAGACCCAGTACTTC. Residues: CASSAGQYQETQYF. The chain carries TRBV9 and TRBJ2-5; TRBD1 might be the D (6 bases). CDR3 length: 14 amino acids. Germline V gives CDR1 SGDLS, CDR2 YYNGEE. V lost 3 bases to trimming and J lost 0 bases, with 9 bases between them.

This clonotype has a count of ten or more. This chain joins TRBV7-9 and TRBJ2-6, with 10 bases fitting TRBD1. The CDR3 has 16 residues. Losses at the gene ends were 5 bases for V and 2 bases for J; bases not matched to a gene: 3. Germline V gene data show CDR1 as SEHNR and CDR2 as FQNEAQ (reference sequence). The DNA for the CDR3 is TGTGCCAGCAGCCGACAGGGGGCTCCTGGGGCCAACGTCCTGACTTTC. Translation: CASSRQGAPGANVLTF.

CDR3 sequence: CASSLGGTGLKEPQHF. Written as DNA, the CDR3 is TGCGCCAGCAGCTTGGGAGGGACAGGTCTCAAGGAGCCCCAGCATTTT. The rearrangement uses TRBV5-1 and TRBJ1-5; 8 bases map to TRBD1. V was clipped by 0 bases and J by 8 bases; unmatched bases: 10. Germline V CDR1 and CDR2: SGHRS, YFSETQ. The CDR3 contains 16 residues.

This clonotype came up many times. The chain joins TRBV30 to TRBJ2-1; D unclear. The V end was cut by 0 bases, the J end by 7 bases, with 10 bases between. The CDR3 is 13 residues long. The germline V gene encodes CDR1 GTSNPN and CDR2 SVGIG (reference sequence). CDR3 bases: TGTGCCTGGAGTGTACGTTGGGGTAATGAGCAGTTCTTC. Its protein product is CAWSVRWGNEQFF.

This clonotype was found many times. The V call is TRBV3-1, the J call TRBJ2-1; 7 positions agree with TRBD1. Germline V lookup: CDR1 LGHDT, CDR2 YNNKEL (reference sequence). The V gene end was trimmed by 0 bases and the J gene end by 9 bases; junction bases not matched to a gene: 8. There are 15 residues in the CDR3. The CDR3 nucleotides read TGTGCCAGCAGCCAAGAGGACAGGTTCTTTGGTGAGCAGTTCTTC. Translated, it gives CASSQEDRFFGEQFF.